This T cell receptor beta chain is drawn from a study of cytomegalovirus exposure and HLA in healthy donors. Background on the study: The same platform as the approximately 700 first-cohort repertoires was used for the 90 to 150 validation repertoires, a later analysis reported.

Generated by immunoSEQ multiplex PCR, the TCRdb table keeps only in-frame clones and is missing some. The data hold approximately 270,000 clones, with about 86% observed a single time. Trimming cost V 10 bases and J 5 bases, with 17 bases left between them. This CDR3 is built from 13 residues. CDR1 MNHEY and CDR2 SMNVEV come from the germline V gene (reference sequence). As to this clone: What it binds is unknown.

Points from the study as a whole: Some TCR beta chains (more than 150 of them) were listed as cytomegalovirus-associated. In vitro, a few CMV-associated chains proved specific for CMV antigens.

The chain recombines TRBV27 with TRBJ1-2, with TRBD1 as a possible D gene (6 bases). The source material was PBMCs. This TCR derives from a woman younger than 30 in good health and CMV-seronegative. The CDR3, as DNA: TGTGCCATCCCGAGAGGGGGGGGATATGGCTACACCTTC. This codes for CAIPRGGGYGYTF.